Listed below are T cell receptor beta chains from one sample, sequenced in a study of blood T cell repertoires in COVID-19. Using immunoSEQ multiplex PCR, the repertoire was profiled, and TCRdb retains in-frame clones only, with some absent. The sample consists of roughly 200,000 clones, 75% to 85% of them appearing once. Specimen: peripheral blood. Receptors originate from a woman aged 35 to 49 with COVID-19, enrolled during active disease. Each CDR3 is given with its conserved first and last residue. Each record gives: clone size, J gene, V gene, CDR3 protein. A clone size is listed for some rows: how often the clone was seen (once, few, many), or a class if it is expanded.

clone_size: .
j_call: TRBJ1-2
v_call: TRBV9
cdr3_aa: CASSVDPVNYGYTF

clone_size: few
j_call: TRBJ2-7
v_call: TRBV5-8
cdr3_aa: CASSTGQGTYEQYF

clone_size: .
j_call: TRBJ2-7
v_call: TRBV5-1
cdr3_aa: CASSLGASGISYEQYF

clone_size: .
j_call: TRBJ1-4
v_call: TRBV5-8
cdr3_aa: CASTTLGGFF

clone_size: .
j_call: TRBJ1-5
v_call: TRBV6-5
cdr3_aa: CASIIGGAVFQPQHF

clone_size: few
j_call: TRBJ1-3
v_call: TRBV7-9
cdr3_aa: CASSLGGRDSDTIYF

clone_size: .
j_call: TRBJ2-4
v_call: TRBV7-2
cdr3_aa: CASSQEAGSPGNKNIQYF

clone_size: .
j_call: TRBJ2-1
v_call: TRBV18
cdr3_aa: CASSPITSGLYNEQFF

clone_size: .
j_call: TRBJ1-1
v_call: TRBV30
cdr3_aa: CAWSPFRVFEAFF

clone_size: .
j_call: TRBJ2-7
v_call: TRBV6-5
cdr3_aa: CASRRLDLYEQYF

clone_size: .
j_call: TRBJ2-1
v_call: TRBV4-1
cdr3_aa: CASSQGRDRVMNEQFF

clone_size: .
j_call: TRBJ2-1
v_call: TRBV11-3
cdr3_aa: CASSSRGTSASNEQFF

clone_size: .
j_call: TRBJ2-3
v_call: TRBV29-1
cdr3_aa: CSVLGTSTDTQYF

clone_size: .
j_call: TRBJ2-5
v_call: TRBV6-5
cdr3_aa: CASNLRDRGPETQYF

clone_size: .
j_call: TRBJ2-7
v_call: TRBV7-2
cdr3_aa: CASSSGLAVTYEQYF

clone_size: .
j_call: TRBJ1-2
v_call: TRBV6-1
cdr3_aa: CASSEAQPRPSNYGYTF

clone_size: .
j_call: TRBJ2-2
v_call: TRBV10-3
cdr3_aa: CAISAQGNTGELFF

clone_size: .
j_call: TRBJ1-2
v_call: TRBV4-2
cdr3_aa: CASSQEDRNNYGYTF

clone_size: .
j_call: TRBJ2-7
v_call: TRBV5-1
cdr3_aa: CASSSKLPGGLYEQYF

clone_size: .
j_call: TRBJ2-5
v_call: TRBV5-1
cdr3_aa: CASNPVAGGGETQYF

clone_size: .
j_call: TRBJ2-1
v_call: TRBV7-2
cdr3_aa: CASSIDGGLAREQFF

clone_size: .
j_call: TRBJ2-7
v_call: TRBV5-5
cdr3_aa: CASSLQGGSYEQYF

clone_size: .
j_call: TRBJ1-5
v_call: TRBV7-2
cdr3_aa: CASSPGQTSNQPQHF

clone_size: .
j_call: TRBJ1-1
v_call: TRBV7-9
cdr3_aa: CASSLRDGTEAFF

clone_size: once
j_call: TRBJ2-6
v_call: TRBV7-2
cdr3_aa: CASSLRDFGANVLTF

clone_size: .
j_call: TRBJ1-1
v_call: TRBV6-4
cdr3_aa: CASRRQANTEAFF

clone_size: .
j_call: TRBJ1-6
v_call: TRBV5-6
cdr3_aa: CASQGRQSYNSPLHF

clone_size: .
j_call: TRBJ1-2
v_call: TRBV18
cdr3_aa: CASATGGYGYTF

clone_size: few
j_call: TRBJ1-5
v_call: TRBV2
cdr3_aa: CASSEQFSNNQPQHF

clone_size: .
j_call: TRBJ2-1
v_call: TRBV6-5
cdr3_aa: CASSYDGYNEQFF

clone_size: few
j_call: TRBJ1-6
v_call: TRBV5-1
cdr3_aa: CASSLELQANSPLHF

clone_size: .
j_call: TRBJ1-2
v_call: TRBV6-2/TRBV6-3
cdr3_aa: CASSRQGNYGYTF

clone_size: .
j_call: TRBJ2-4
v_call: TRBV11-2
cdr3_aa: CASSSWDNSILAKNIQYF

clone_size: .
j_call: TRBJ1-1
v_call: TRBV29-1
cdr3_aa: CSVEDGRGTEAFF

clone_size: .
j_call: TRBJ2-7
v_call: TRBV5-5
cdr3_aa: CASSPLGTRGYEQYF

clone_size: .
j_call: TRBJ2-2
v_call: TRBV18
cdr3_aa: CASSPQDTGELFF

clone_size: .
j_call: TRBJ2-2
v_call: TRBV4-1
cdr3_aa: CASSSRVLEHTGELFF

clone_size: .
j_call: TRBJ2-5
v_call: TRBV2
cdr3_aa: CASRGLLETQYF

clone_size: .
j_call: TRBJ2-5
v_call: TRBV10-1
cdr3_aa: CASSDSGLGETQYF

clone_size: few
j_call: TRBJ2-6
v_call: TRBV19
cdr3_aa: CASTQGAGANVLTF

clone_size: .
j_call: TRBJ1-1
v_call: TRBV30
cdr3_aa: CAWSVQGDTEAFF

clone_size: few
j_call: TRBJ1-1
v_call: TRBV7-9
cdr3_aa: CASSATGMNTEAFF

clone_size: few
j_call: TRBJ1-2
v_call: TRBV9
cdr3_aa: CASSAHANYGYTF

clone_size: .
j_call: TRBJ1-2
v_call: TRBV3-1/TRBV3-2
cdr3_aa: CASNPGGGYGYTF

clone_size: .
j_call: TRBJ1-6
v_call: TRBV2
cdr3_aa: CASNEDSHNSPLHF

clone_size: .
j_call: TRBJ2-3
v_call: TRBV5-1
cdr3_aa: CASSDSGSSTDTQYF

clone_size: .
j_call: TRBJ2-1
v_call: TRBV6-5
cdr3_aa: CASSYNPGYNEQFF

clone_size: .
j_call: TRBJ2-2
v_call: TRBV7-2
cdr3_aa: CASSTRQKDAKTGELFF